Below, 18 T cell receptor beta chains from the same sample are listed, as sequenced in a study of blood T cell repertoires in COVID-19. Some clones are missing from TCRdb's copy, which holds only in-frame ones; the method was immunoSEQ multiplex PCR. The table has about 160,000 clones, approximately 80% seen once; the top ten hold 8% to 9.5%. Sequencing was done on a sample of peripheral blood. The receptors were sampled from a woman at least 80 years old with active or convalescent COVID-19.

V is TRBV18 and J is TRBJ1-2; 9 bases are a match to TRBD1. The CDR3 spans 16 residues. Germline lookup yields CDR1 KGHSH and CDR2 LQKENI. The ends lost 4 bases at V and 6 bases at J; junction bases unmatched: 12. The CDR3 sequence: CASSQLSGQGGHGYTF. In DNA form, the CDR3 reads TGTGCCAGCTCACAACTGTCGGGACAGGGTGGTCATGGCTACACCTTC. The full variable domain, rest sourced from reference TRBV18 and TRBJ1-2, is NAGVMQNPRHLVRRRGQEARLRCSPMKGHSHVYWYRQLPEEGLKFMVYLQKENIIDESGMPKERFSAEFPKEGPSILRIQQVVRGDSAAYFCASSQLSGQGGHGYTFGSGTRLTVV.

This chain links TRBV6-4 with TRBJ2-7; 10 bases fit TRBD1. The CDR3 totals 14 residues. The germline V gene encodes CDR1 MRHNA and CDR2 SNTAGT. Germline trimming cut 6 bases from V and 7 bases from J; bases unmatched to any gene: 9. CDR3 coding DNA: TGTGCCAGCAGACCGGGACAGGGGTTGGGTGAGCAGTACTTC. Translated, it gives CASRPGQGLGEQYF.

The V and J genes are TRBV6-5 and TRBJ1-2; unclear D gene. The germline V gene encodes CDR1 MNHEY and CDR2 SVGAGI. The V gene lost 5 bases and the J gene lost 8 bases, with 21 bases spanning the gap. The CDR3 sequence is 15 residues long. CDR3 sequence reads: CASSPGVGDRRGYTF. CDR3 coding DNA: TGTGCCAGCAGTCCCGGAGTCGGGGATAGACGAGGCTACACCTTC.

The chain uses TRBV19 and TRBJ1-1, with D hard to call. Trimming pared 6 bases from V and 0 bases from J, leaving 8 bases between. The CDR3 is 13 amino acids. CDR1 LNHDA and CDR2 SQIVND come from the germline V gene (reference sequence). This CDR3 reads CASRNGMNTEAFF. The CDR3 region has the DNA TGTGCCAGTAGGAACGGGATGAACACTGAAGCTTTCTTT.

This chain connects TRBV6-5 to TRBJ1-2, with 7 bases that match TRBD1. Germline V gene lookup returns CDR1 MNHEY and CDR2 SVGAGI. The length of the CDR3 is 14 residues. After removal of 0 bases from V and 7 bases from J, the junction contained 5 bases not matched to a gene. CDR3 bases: TGTGCCAGCAGTTACTCAGGGGGCGCCTTTGGCTACACCTTC. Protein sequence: CASSYSGGAFGYTF.

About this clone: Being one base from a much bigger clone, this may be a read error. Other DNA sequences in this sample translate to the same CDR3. CDR3 bases: TGTGCCAGCAGTTACCGGGACACCAATGAAGCTTTCTTT. It specifies CASSYRDTNEAFF. The V call is TRBV6-2 or TRBV6-3, the J call TRBJ1-1; TRBD1 is a possible D gene (6 bases). The germline gives CDR1 MNHEY, CDR2 SVGEGT. This CDR3 is 13 amino acids long. V lost 2 bases and J 7 bases, leaving 11 bases between the germline ends.

CDR3 bases: TGTGCCAGCCGCAACAGGGGGATGAACACTGAAGCTTTCTTT. The encoded protein is CASRNRGMNTEAFF. This sequence joins TRBV2 and TRBJ1-1; TRBD1 matches at 8 bases. V shed 8 bases, J shed 0 bases, and the junction held 5 bases outside the gene matches. The CDR3 sequence is 14 residues long. Germline V gene data show CDR1 as SNHLY and CDR2 as FYNNEI. Complete variable domain (other parts from reference TRBV2 and TRBJ1-1): EPEVTQTPSHQVTQMGQEVILRCVPISNHLYFYWYRQILGQKVEFLVSFYNNEISEKSEIFDDQFSVERPDGSNFTLKIRSTKLEDSAMYFCASRNRGMNTEAFFGQGTRLTVV.

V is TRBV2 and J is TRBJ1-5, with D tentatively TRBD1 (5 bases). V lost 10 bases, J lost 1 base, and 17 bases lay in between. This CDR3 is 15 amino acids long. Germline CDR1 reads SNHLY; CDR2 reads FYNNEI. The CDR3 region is CATAGEGGSNQPQHF. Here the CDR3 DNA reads TGTGCCACCGCGGGGGAGGGAGGGAGCAATCAGCCCCAGCATTTT.

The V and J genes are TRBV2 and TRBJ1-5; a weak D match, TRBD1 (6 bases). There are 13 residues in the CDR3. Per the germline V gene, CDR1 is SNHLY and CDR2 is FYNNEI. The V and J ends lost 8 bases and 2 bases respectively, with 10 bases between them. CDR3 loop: CASGSGGNQPQHF. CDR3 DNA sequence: TGTGCCAGCGGTTCAGGGGGCAATCAGCCCCAGCATTTT.

The CDR3 DNA follows: TGTGCCAGCAGTTACTCGGCAGGGTGGGAGCAGTACTTC. Translated, it gives CASSYSAGWEQYF. V usage is TRBV6-5 and J usage is TRBJ2-7, with D tentatively TRBD1 (5 bases). The V and J ends lost 0 bases and 7 bases respectively, with 10 bases between them. The CDR3 contains 13 residues. In germline, CDR1 is MNHEY, CDR2 SVGAGI.

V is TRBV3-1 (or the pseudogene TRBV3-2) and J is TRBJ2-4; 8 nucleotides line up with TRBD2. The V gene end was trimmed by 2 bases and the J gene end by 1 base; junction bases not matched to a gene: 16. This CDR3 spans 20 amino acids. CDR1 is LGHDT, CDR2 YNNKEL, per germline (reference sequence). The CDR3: CASSQREGAGAGRAKNIQYF. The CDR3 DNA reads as TGTGCCAGCAGCCAAAGAGAGGGAGCGGGGGCGGGTAGGGCCAAAAACATTCAGTACTTC.

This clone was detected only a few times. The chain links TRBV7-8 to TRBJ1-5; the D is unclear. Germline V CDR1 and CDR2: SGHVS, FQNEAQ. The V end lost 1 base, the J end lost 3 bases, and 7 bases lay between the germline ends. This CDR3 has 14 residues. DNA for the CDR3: TGTGCCAGCAGCTTAGGGCGGAACAATCAGCCCCAGCATTTT. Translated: CASSLGRNNQPQHF.

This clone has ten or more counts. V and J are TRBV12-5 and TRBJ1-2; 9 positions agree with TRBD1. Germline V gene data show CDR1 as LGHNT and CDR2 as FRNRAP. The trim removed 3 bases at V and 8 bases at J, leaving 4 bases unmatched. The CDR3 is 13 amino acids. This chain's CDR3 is CASGLQGAAGYTF. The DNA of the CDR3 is TGTGCTAGTGGTTTACAGGGGGCGGCCGGCTACACCTTC.

CDR3 DNA: TGTGCCAGCTCACCGGGGGGTCTCGGGGATGGCTACACCTTC. It translates to CASSPGGLGDGYTF. The chain joins TRBV18 to TRBJ1-2; TRBD1 is a possible D gene (5 bases). Germline loops: CDR1 KGHSH, CDR2 LQKENI. The CDR3 extends over 14 amino acids. With 3 bases removed from V and 6 bases from J, the gap between germline ends came to 14 bases.

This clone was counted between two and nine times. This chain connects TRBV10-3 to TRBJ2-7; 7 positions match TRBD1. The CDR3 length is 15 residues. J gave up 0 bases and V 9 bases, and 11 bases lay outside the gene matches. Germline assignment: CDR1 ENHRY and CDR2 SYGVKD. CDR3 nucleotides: TGTGCCATAAACCCGATCGACAGGGACTCCTACGAGCAGTACTTC. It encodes CAINPIDRDSYEQYF.

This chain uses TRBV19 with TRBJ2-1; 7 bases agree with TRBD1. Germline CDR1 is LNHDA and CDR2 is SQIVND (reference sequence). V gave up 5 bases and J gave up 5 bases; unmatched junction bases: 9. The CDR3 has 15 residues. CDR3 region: CASSPGQKQHNEQFF. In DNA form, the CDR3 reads TGTGCCAGTAGTCCGGGACAGAAACAGCACAATGAGCAGTTCTTC. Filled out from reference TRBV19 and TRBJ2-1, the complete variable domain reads DGGITQSPKYLFRKEGQNVTLSCEQNLNHDAMYWYRQDPGQGLRLIYYSQIVNDFQKGDIAEGYSVSREKKESFPLTVTSAQKNPTAFYLCASSPGQKQHNEQFFGPGTRLTVL.

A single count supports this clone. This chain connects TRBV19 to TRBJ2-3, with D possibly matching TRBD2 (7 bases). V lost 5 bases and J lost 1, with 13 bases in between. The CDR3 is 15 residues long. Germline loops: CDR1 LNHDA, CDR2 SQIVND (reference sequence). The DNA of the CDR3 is TGTGCCAGTAGTTGGGGGGGGACACGCACAGATACGCAGTATTTT. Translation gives CASSWGGTRTDTQYF. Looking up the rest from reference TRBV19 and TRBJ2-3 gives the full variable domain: DGGITQSPKYLFRKEGQNVTLSCEQNLNHDAMYWYRQDPGQGLRLIYYSQIVNDFQKGDIAEGYSVSREKKESFPLTVTSAQKNPTAFYLCASSWGGTRTDTQYFGPGTRLTVL.

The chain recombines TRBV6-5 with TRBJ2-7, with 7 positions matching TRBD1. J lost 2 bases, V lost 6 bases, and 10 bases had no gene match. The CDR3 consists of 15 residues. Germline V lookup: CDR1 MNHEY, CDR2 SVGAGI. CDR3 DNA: TGTGCCAGCAGCTCACCTGACAGGGTCCCCTACGAGCAGTACTTC. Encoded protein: CASSSPDRVPYEQYF.